These 14 T cell receptor beta chains share one sample of origin, sequenced in a study of blood T cell repertoires in COVID-19. The repertoire was sequenced with immunoSEQ multiplex PCR; TCRdb's copy has only in-frame clones and lacks some. The sample yields 240,000 or so clones, nearly 90% seen once. The sequencing input was peripheral blood. These receptors all come from a woman aged 25 to 39 with acute or convalescent COVID-19.

V usage is TRBV30 and J usage is TRBJ1-6; 8 bases align to TRBD1. This CDR3 comprises 18 residues. The J segment lost 0 bases and the V segment lost 2 bases, leaving 9 bases of the junction unmatched. Germline-derived CDR1 and CDR2 are GTSNPN and SVGIG (reference sequence). The CDR3 spells CAWSFGQGASSYNSPLHF. CDR3 DNA: TGTGCCTGGAGTTTCGGGCAGGGGGCGAGCTCCTATAATTCACCCCTCCACTTT.

The chain links TRBV2 to TRBJ2-1, with D tentatively TRBD2 (5 bases). CDR1 is SNHLY, CDR2 FYNNEI, per germline. The CDR3 spans 13 residues. V gave up 5 bases and J gave up 4 bases, with 9 bases separating them. The CDR3 sequence is CASSYTSYNEQFF. CDR3 bases: TGTGCCAGCAGTTACACTAGTTACAATGAGCAGTTCTTC.

This chain joins TRBV5-6 and TRBJ2-3; 7 nucleotides match TRBD1. The V gene end was trimmed by 0 bases and the J gene end by 2 bases; junction bases not matched to a gene: 3. The CDR3 has 15 residues. CDR1 is SGHDT, CDR2 YYEEEE, per germline. This chain's CDR3 is CASSLAGQTTDTQYF. For the CDR3, the DNA is TGTGCCAGCAGCTTGGCGGGACAGACCACAGATACGCAGTATTTT. The complete variable domain, with remaining parts taken from reference TRBV5-6 and TRBJ2-3, reads DAGVTQSPTHLIKTRGQQVTLRCSPKSGHDTVSWYQQALGQGPQFIFQYYEEEERQRGNFPDRFSGHQFPNYSSELNVNALLLGDSALYLCASSLAGQTTDTQYFGPGTRLTVL.

This clone was counted once. An end of the junction differs from the germline gene, which may be a read error. The rearrangement links TRBV7-7 to TRBJ2-1; weak D call: TRBD2 (5 bases). Germline V gene data show CDR1 as SSHAT and CDR2 as FNYEAQ (reference sequence). CDR3 length equals 15 residues. This CDR3 reads CASSPLESSYNEQFF. The CDR3 DNA sequence: TGTGCTAGCAGCCCACTAGAGAGCTCCTACAATGAGCAGTTCTTC.

The chain recombines TRBV3-1 (or the pseudogene TRBV3-2) with TRBJ1-5, with D hard to call. V lost 1 base to trimming and J lost 7 bases, with 14 bases between them. Germline assignment: CDR1 LGHDT and CDR2 YNNKEL (reference sequence). The CDR3 is 15 residues long. The DNA for the CDR3 is TGTGCCAGCAGCCAAGGACTGGGCAGAGGGCAGCCCCAGCATTTT. It codes for CASSQGLGRGQPQHF.

CDR3 coding DNA: TGTGCCAGCAGTAGAGGACAGGGCCGCTATGGCTACACCTTC. Protein sequence: CASSRGQGRYGYTF. The chain uses TRBV6-5 and TRBJ1-2; 8 bases are shared with TRBD1. Per germline, CDR1 MNHEY and CDR2 SVGAGI. This CDR3 has 14 residues. The trim removed 5 bases at V and 4 bases at J, leaving 6 bases unmatched.

The CDR3 DNA follows: TGTGCCAGCGGCGGGAGACCTAACACCGGGGAGCTGTTTTTT. Protein sequence: CASGGRPNTGELFF. This sequence joins TRBV7-6 and TRBJ2-2; TRBD2 aligns across 7 bases. Germline V lookup: CDR1 SGHVS, CDR2 FNYEAQ. The V and J ends lost 8 bases and 2 bases, in that order; junction bases with no gene match: 5. This CDR3 comprises 14 residues.

This clone was seen just once. The rearrangement links TRBV24-1 to TRBJ2-7; 7 nucleotides match TRBD1. With V trimmed by 3 bases and J by 3 bases, 13 bases remained unmatched. This CDR3 has 17 residues. From germline, CDR1 is KGHDR and CDR2 SFDVKD. CDR3 nucleotides: TGTGCCACCAGTGATCACACGATACACCGGGACAGCTACGAGCAGTACTTC. Translating gives CATSDHTIHRDSYEQYF.

The DNA for the CDR3 is TGTGCCATCAGTGAGGTTCGGGGGGGTGAAGCTTTCTTT. Its translation: CAISEVRGGEAFF. The chain has TRBV10-3 and TRBJ1-1; D might be TRBD1 (5 bases). V gave up 2 bases and J gave up 7 bases, with 11 bases separating them. CDR3 length: 13 residues. Per germline, CDR1 ENHRY and CDR2 SYGVKD.

V is TRBV24-1 and J is TRBJ1-1; TRBD1 aligns across 8 bases. Germline CDR1 and CDR2: KGHDR and SFDVKD. Unmatched junction bases numbered 5, after V lost 12 bases and J lost 0 bases. This CDR3 region has 13 residues. CDR3 bases: TGTGCCGTGGACAGGGAGATGAACACTGAAGCTTTCTTT. As protein: CAVDREMNTEAFF.

This chain joins TRBV7-9 and TRBJ2-2; TRBD1 matches 7 bases. The V segment lost 6 bases and the J segment 4 bases; nucleotides outside the gene matches: 8. Germline V gene lookup returns CDR1 SEHNR and CDR2 FQNEAQ (reference sequence). This CDR3 is 15 amino acids long. The CDR3 is CASRQTGDGTGELFF. Written as DNA, the CDR3 is TGTGCCAGCAGGCAAACAGGGGATGGCACCGGGGAGCTGTTTTTT.

The chain uses TRBV2 and TRBJ2-7, with TRBD2 as a possible D gene (6 bases). The CDR3 runs 12 residues. V was clipped by 4 bases and J by 3 bases, with 7 bases between them. Germline V gives CDR1 SNHLY, CDR2 FYNNEI. The CDR3 DNA reads as TGTGCCAGCAGTGGGGGGGTCTACGAGCAGTACTTC. Its translation is CASSGGVYEQYF.

Of note for this clone: Other DNA sequences in this sample translate to the same CDR3. V and J are TRBV5-4 and TRBJ2-3, with D tentatively TRBD2 (5 bases). The CDR3 extends over 14 amino acids. V gave up 0 bases and J gave up 1 base, with 6 bases separating them. Germline V gene lookup returns CDR1 SGHNT and CDR2 YYREEE (reference sequence). The CDR3 nucleotides read TGTGCCAGCAGCTTGGCCGGGGGCACAGATACGCAGTATTTT. It codes for CASSLAGGTDTQYF.

The V and J genes are TRBV6-2 or TRBV6-3 and TRBJ2-4, with a tentative D call TRBD1 (7 bases). V gave up 2 bases and J gave up 0 bases, with 23 bases separating them. The germline gives CDR1 MNHEY, CDR2 SVGEGT. This CDR3 contains 20 residues. CDR3 DNA sequence: TGTGCCAGCAGTTACCCCCGGGGGCAGGGGGTGCCCCTAGCCAAAAACATTCAGTACTTC. Translated: CASSYPRGQGVPLAKNIQYF.